The 15 T cell receptor beta chains below come from one sample, sequenced in a study of T cell changes during pregnancy in multiple sclerosis. TCRdb keeps only in-frame clones here, not all; method: immunoSEQ multiplex PCR. The table lists 45,000 to 75,000 clones, about 91% of them singletons. The starting material was peripheral blood, obtained in the first trimester of pregnancy. Receptors were obtained from a female donor with multiple sclerosis, enrolled in a pregnancy study.

This chain joins TRBV10-2 and TRBJ1-1; 7 nucleotides agree with TRBD1. Germline CDR1 reads WSHSY; CDR2 reads SAAADI. CDR3 length: 14 amino acids. With 1 base clipped from V and 6 bases from J, the junction kept 5 bases outside the gene matches. The CDR3 here is CASSELGGEAEAFF. The CDR3 nucleotides read TGCGCCAGCAGTGAGTTAGGGGGCGAGGCTGAAGCTTTCTTT.

The V call is TRBV6-1, the J call TRBJ1-2, with TRBD1 matching over 10 bases. The CDR3 covers 14 residues. V dropped 6 bases and J dropped 4; count of bases not matched to a gene: 5. In germline, CDR1 is MNHNS, CDR2 SASEGT. The CDR3 DNA reads as TGTGCCAGCAGCGAGGACAGGGGGGTCTATGGCTACACCTTC. Translating it yields CASSEDRGVYGYTF.

This clone has more than one count but fewer than ten. The V call is TRBV5-1, the J call TRBJ1-1; TRBD1 might be the D (5 bases). This CDR3 spans 14 amino acids. CDR1 SGHRS and CDR2 YFSETQ come from the germline V gene. With 4 bases removed from V and 1 base from J, the gap between germline ends came to 11 bases. The CDR3 spells CASSPGGENTEAFF. The CDR3 region has the DNA TGCGCCAGCAGCCCCGGGGGGGAGAACACTGAAGCTTTCTTT.

The rearrangement links TRBV19 to TRBJ1-2; a weak D match, TRBD1 (5 bases). This CDR3 has 14 residues. From germline, CDR1 is LNHDA and CDR2 SQIVND (reference sequence). V shed 6 bases and J shed 2 bases, with 13 bases lying between them. Written as DNA, the CDR3 is TGTGCCAGTAGGGTCCAGGGCCCGAACTATGGCTACACCTTC. Translating gives CASRVQGPNYGYTF.

The chain carries TRBV18 and TRBJ1-5, with D unresolved. Germline loops: CDR1 KGHSH, CDR2 LQKENI. V was shortened by 0 bases and J by 7 bases, with 13 bases between the two germline ends. There are 15 residues in the CDR3. The CDR3 DNA reads as TGTGCCAGCTCACCACCCGGGGAGGGTGGGCAGCCCCAGCATTTT. It yields the protein CASSPPGEGGQPQHF. The entire variable domain, with the rest obtained from reference TRBV18 and TRBJ1-5, is as follows: NAGVMQNPRHLVRRRGQEARLRCSPMKGHSHVYWYRQLPEEGLKFMVYLQKENIIDESGMPKERFSAEFPKEGPSILRIQQVVRGDSAAYFCASSPPGEGGQPQHFGDGTRLSIL.

The chain is built from TRBV7-2 and TRBJ1-5, with D perhaps matching TRBD1 (6 bases). The CDR3 totals 15 residues. Germline CDR1 is SGHTA and CDR2 is FQGNSA. Trimming took 4 bases from V and 9 from J, leaving 19 bases between them. Here the CDR3 reads CASSSGGATGGPQHF. The CDR3 DNA is TGTGCCAGCAGCTCGGGGGGGGCGACCGGGGGGCCCCAGCATTTT.

The chain is built from TRBV19 and TRBJ1-4; TRBD1 matches 7 bases. The CDR3 has 15 amino acids. The germline gives CDR1 LNHDA, CDR2 SQIVND (reference sequence). Trimming at V came to 5 bases and at J to 5 bases, leaving 8 bases not matched to a gene. The CDR3 DNA is TGTGCCAGTAGTCCGCGGACAGGAAGGAATGAAAAACTGTTTTTT. As protein: CASSPRTGRNEKLFF.

The gene calls are TRBV7-2 and TRBJ2-7, with 9 positions matching TRBD1. There are 15 residues in the CDR3. The J segment lost 1 base and the V segment lost 5 bases, leaving 6 bases of the junction unmatched. Germline loops: CDR1 SGHTA, CDR2 FQGNSA. CDR3 in amino acids: CASSNRQGGSYEQYF. In DNA form, the CDR3 reads TGTGCCAGCAGCAACCGACAGGGGGGTTCCTACGAGCAGTACTTC.

This sequence joins TRBV7-2 and TRBJ2-7, with TRBD2 identical over 10 bases. Trimming at V came to 4 bases and at J to 4 bases, leaving 13 bases not matched to a gene. This CDR3 is 17 amino acids long. Germline values: CDR1 SGHTA, CDR2 FQGNSA. CDR3 residues: CASSSGGQRGGRYEQYF. DNA for the CDR3: TGTGCCAGCAGCTCCGGGGGTCAGCGGGGGGGCCGGTACGAGCAGTACTTC. The whole variable domain, filled in from reference TRBV7-2 and TRBJ2-7, reads GAGVSQSPSNKVTEKGKDVELRCDPISGHTALYWYRQSLGQGLEFLIYFQGNSAPDKSGLPSDRFSAERTGGSVSTLTIQRTQQEDSAVYLCASSSGGQRGGRYEQYFGPGTRLTVT.

The chain carries TRBV28 and TRBJ1-6, with a possible D match to TRBD1 (5 bases). The V gene lost 4 bases and the J gene lost 2 bases, with 12 bases spanning the gap. CDR1 is MDHEN, CDR2 SYDVKM, per germline. The CDR3 consists of 16 residues. The CDR3 coding sequence is TGTGCCAGCAGTTCCTTTCAGGGCACCTATAATTCACCCCTCCACTTT. Protein: CASSSFQGTYNSPLHF.

This chain connects TRBV4-3 to TRBJ2-2; perhaps TRBD1 as D (6 bases). CDR1 and CDR2 from the germline V gene are LGHNA and YSLEER. The CDR3 loop spans 15 amino acids. V gave up 0 bases and J gave up 6 bases, with 11 bases separating them. The CDR3 sequence is CASSQDQGIAGELFF. The CDR3 bases are TGCGCCAGCAGCCAAGATCAGGGGATTGCCGGGGAGCTGTTTTTT.

The chain couples TRBV5-6 to TRBJ1-2; 8 bases map to TRBD1. The CDR3 consists of 13 residues. V trimming: 0 bases; J trimming: 8 bases; junction bases outside the gene matches: 3. From germline, CDR1 is SGHDT and CDR2 YYEEEE. The CDR3: CASSLGGQGGYTF. CDR3 coding DNA: TGTGCCAGCAGCTTGGGCGGACAGGGAGGCTACACCTTC.

The V and J genes are TRBV7-2 and TRBJ2-2; TRBD2 agrees at 7 bases. Trimming cost V 6 bases and J 0 bases; bases outside gene matches: 4. The CDR3 extends over 15 amino acids. Germline-derived CDR1 and CDR2 are SGHTA and FQGNSA. CDR3 sequence (DNA): TGTGCCAGCAGACCGGGGAGGGCGAACACCGGGGAGCTGTTTTTT. Its translation is CASRPGRANTGELFF.

The CDR3 coding sequence is TGCGCCAGCAGCCAAGAGGATACAGGGACTAGCGGGAGGGGTGAGCAGTTCTTC. This encodes CASSQEDTGTSGRGEQFF. This sequence joins TRBV4-3 and TRBJ2-1; 16 bases line up with TRBD2. V shed 0 bases, J shed 9 bases, and the junction held 8 bases outside the gene matches. The germline V gene encodes CDR1 LGHNA and CDR2 YSLEER. This CDR3 is 18 amino acids long.

The CDR3 sequence: CASGAPGQGVGNQPQHF. The CDR3 DNA is TGTGCTAGTGGTGCCCCGGGACAGGGAGTGGGGAATCAGCCCCAGCATTTT. This chain connects TRBV12-5 to TRBJ1-5; 9 nucleotides line up with TRBD1. The germline V gene encodes CDR1 LGHNT and CDR2 FRNRAP. The CDR3 length is 17 residues. V lost 5 bases to trimming and J lost 4 bases; unmatched junction nucleotides: 12.